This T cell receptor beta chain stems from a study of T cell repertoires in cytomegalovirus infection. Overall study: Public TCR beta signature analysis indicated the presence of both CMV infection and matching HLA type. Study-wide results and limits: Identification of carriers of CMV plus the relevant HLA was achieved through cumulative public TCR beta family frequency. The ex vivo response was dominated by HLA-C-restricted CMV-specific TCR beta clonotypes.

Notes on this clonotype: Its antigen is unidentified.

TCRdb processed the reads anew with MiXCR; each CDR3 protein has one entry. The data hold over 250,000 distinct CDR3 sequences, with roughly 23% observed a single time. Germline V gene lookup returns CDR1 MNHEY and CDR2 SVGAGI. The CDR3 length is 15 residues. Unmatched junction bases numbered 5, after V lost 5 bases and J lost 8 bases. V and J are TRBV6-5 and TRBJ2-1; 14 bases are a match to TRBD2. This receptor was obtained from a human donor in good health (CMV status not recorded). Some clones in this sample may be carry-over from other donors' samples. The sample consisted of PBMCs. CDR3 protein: CASSTGTSGSYEQFF. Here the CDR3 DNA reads TGTGCCAGCAGTACCGGGACTAGCGGGAGCTATGAGCAGTTCTTC.